Reported below is one T cell receptor (beta chain). Its antigen is as yet unknown. The CDR3 extends 3 residues past the end of the read, so its final part is completed from the germline J gene. With 4 bases removed from V and 4 bases from J, the gap between germline ends came to 14 bases. This CDR3 contains 14 residues. The germline V gene encodes CDR1 GTSNPN and CDR2 SVGIG (reference sequence). Produced via immunoSEQ multiplex PCR; TCRdb's table is partial and in-frame only. In total, the table holds approximately 18,000 clones. This entry is derived from a study of T cells in women clearing cervical HPV infection. Regarding the study as a whole: Effector/memory and HPV-specific T cells were not isolated, and association timing is unknown. T-cell numbers per sample were unknown and may explain richness differences.

J is TRBJ1-3 and V is TRBV30; D is undetermined. Material for sequencing was blood buffy coat. The receptor was derived from a woman aged 18-70 years with a cervical HPV16 infection that either progressed to CIN3+ or cleared (not recorded which). The CDR3 here is CAWNFRSLGNTIYF. The DNA read from the CDR3 is TGTGCCTGGAATTTTCGCAGTCTGGGAAACACC.